The entry below describes one T cell receptor beta chain. Its antigen is currently not known. Base qualities are missing; no much larger clone stands one base away. TCRbeta CDR3 regions were amplified from genomic DNA using the immunoSEQ Assay, a bias-controlled multiplex PCR. As for the authors' bioinformatics: The number of nucleated cells in each sample was estimated from the amplification of reference gene primers within the assay. To quantify the absolute abundance of each unique TCRbeta CDR3 rearrangement, sequence reads were collapsed and filtered. For each sample, productive Simpson clonality was calculated as the square root of Simpson's diversity index across productive rearrangements. Held by TCRdb, this immuneACCESS table contains in-frame sequences only and omits some clones. Under half of the omission traces to an unresolved V gene where checked; the cause of the rest is unknown. The V and J calls and clone size come from that table; D and trimming were worked out from the DNA. In this sample the table shows 84,000 or so clones, nearly 85% of which occur a single time. The ten largest clones add up to roughly 32% of the sample.

Collaborating institutions collected whole blood in K2EDTA tubes following their own protocols. Collaborator samples were shipped for TCRbeta analysis as frozen whole blood, isolated PBMCs, or DNA extracted from either sample type. This entry comes from a study of blood T cell repertoires in COVID-19 (dated by TCRdb to 2018 to 2020). Some background on the complete study: Collaborator samples came from the United States, Italy and Spain and covered acute and convalescent phases of COVID-19. The prospective study material was composed of cDNA or gDNA derived from T cells, B-cell-depleted T cells, or PBMCs. Deeply sampled blood TCRbeta repertoires from subjects exposed to, actively infected with, or recovered from COVID-19 were included in the dataset. A freely available public database, intended as a resource for researchers studying the immune response to SARS-CoV-2, is where the repertoires were released. The samples were drawn from the first 160 participants of the ongoing ImmuneRACE study and from 1,200 or so subjects provided by 6 global collaborators. Sample metadata almost always included a de-identified subject ID, COVID-19 status, age in years and sex. Where available, HLA class I and class II types were obtained from metadata supplied by the sample provider rather than from assay-based typing. On the study overall, not on this receptor specifically: Clinical and demographic metadata were provided uncurated, with the amount varying by source and participant.

The source material was peripheral blood. This sequence was found in a woman of 80 years or more with acute or convalescent COVID-19.

Here is the DNA: TGTGCCAGCAGCACATTGACAGGGGGCTTCTATGGCTACACCTTC. Its coded protein is CASSTLTGGFYGYTF. The sequence joins TRBV7-6 to TRBJ1-2; TRBD1 fits 10 bases in the junction. The CDR3, from cysteine to phenylalanine, totals 15 residues. The sequence is cut down to CDR3 DNA, 45 bases in frame from base 1. Reading the germline V gene gives CDR1 SGHVS and CDR2 FNYEAQ. V is cut back by 5 bases and J by 4 bases, with 7 bases in the junction unmatched.